These 29 T cell receptor beta chains originate from one sample sequenced in a study of blood T cells in healthy people across ages. With a J-beta primer mix and a sample-barcoded 5' primer, a second PCR ran 7 to 11 cycles. Via MiXCR, TCRdb re-called the 5' RACE reads, giving one row per CDR3 protein. The table includes some 700,000 distinct CDR3 sequences, around a fifth detected once. Sequenced: blood. The source is a man between 65 and 80 years old in good health.

This clonotype occurred a few times. The chain recombines TRBV6-5 with TRBJ1-1; no clear D. Trimming cost V 0 bases and J 4 bases, with 9 bases left between them. The germline V gene has CDR1 MNHEY and CDR2 SVGAGI. The CDR3 has 14 residues. This CDR3 reads CASSYSKEGTEAFF. CDR3 DNA: TGTGCCAGCAGTTACTCGAAGGAGGGCACTGAAGCTTTCTTT.

This clonotype was counted only a few times. The V call is TRBV6-2 or TRBV6-3, the J call TRBJ1-2, with 10 bases matching TRBD1. The CDR3 spans 16 residues. After removal of 0 bases from V and 8 bases from J, the junction contained 9 bases not matched to a gene. Germline values: CDR1 MNHEY, CDR2 SVGEGT. In nucleotides, the CDR3 is TGTGCCAGCAGTTACTCGAGTACCGGGACAGGGGCCGGCTACACCTTC. Its translation: CASSYSSTGTGAGYTF.

The chain combines TRBV6-6 with TRBJ1-1; maybe TRBD1 (5 bases). The CDR3 has 16 residues. The germline V gene encodes CDR1 MNHNY and CDR2 SVGAGI (reference sequence). V lost 2 bases to trimming and J lost 0 bases, with 13 bases between them. The CDR3 here is CASSYGQGSMNTEAFF. CDR3 coding DNA: TGTGCCAGCAGTTACGGGCAGGGAAGTATGAACACTGAAGCTTTCTTT.

In this sample, this clonotype turned up many times. This chain connects TRBV10-2 to TRBJ1-2, with 9 bases fitting TRBD1. Germline V gives CDR1 WSHSY, CDR2 SAAADI. The ends lost 6 bases at V and 7 bases at J; junction bases unmatched: 6. There are 13 residues in the CDR3. CDR3 sequence: CASRSTGGGGYTF. The CDR3 DNA sequence: TGCGCCAGCAGGTCTACAGGGGGCGGTGGCTACACCTTC.

This clonotype was seen a few times. The chain combines TRBV12-3 or TRBV12-4 with TRBJ1-2; D remains ambiguous. This CDR3 comprises 14 residues. Trimming stripped 6 bases from V and 5 bases from J, with 16 bases between. The CDR3 protein is CASSSSQGFYGYTF. In DNA, the CDR3 is TGTGCCAGCAGCTCCTCGCAAGGGTTTTATGGCTACACCTTC.

J is TRBJ1-3 and V is TRBV11-2, with D possibly matching TRBD1 (5 bases). V was pared by 4 bases and J by 0 bases, with 13 bases between. CDR3 length: 16 residues. Germline assignment: CDR1 SGHAT and CDR2 FQNNGV. The CDR3 spells CASSWGRPSSGNTIYF. The CDR3 DNA is TGTGCCAGCAGCTGGGGACGGCCCAGCTCTGGAAACACCATATATTTT.

This clonotype came up a few times. The CDR3 nucleotides read TGCAGTGCTTCGCGACAGGGGGCGGAGGCTTTCTTT. As protein: CSASRQGAEAFF. This chain joins TRBV20-1 and TRBJ1-1; 10 bases fit TRBD1. From germline, CDR1 is DFQATT and CDR2 SNEGSKA (reference sequence). The CDR3 has 12 residues. V was pared by 5 bases and J by 11 bases, with 8 bases of the junction left unmatched.

This clonotype was counted a few times. This sequence joins TRBV19 and TRBJ1-1; D possibly corresponds to TRBD1 (5 bases). V lost 7 bases to trimming and J lost 1 base, with 16 bases between them. The CDR3 contains 15 residues. The germline CDR1 and CDR2 sequences are LNHDA and SQIVND (reference sequence). The CDR3 here is CASNPRGTRNTEAFF. The CDR3 DNA is TGTGCCAGTAACCCCCGCGGGACCCGGAACACTGAAGCTTTCTTT.

This clonotype turned up a few times. The chain joins TRBV20-1 to TRBJ2-1; 12 bases are shared with TRBD2. V shed 6 bases and J 7 bases; nucleotides not matched to a gene: 7. The germline CDR1 and CDR2 sequences are DFQATT and SNEGSKA (reference sequence). The CDR3 is 14 amino acids. DNA of the CDR3: TGCAGTGCGCGACTAGCGGGAGTGGAAAATGAGCAGTTCTTC. It translates to CSARLAGVENEQFF.

This clonotype was counted only a few times. The gene calls are TRBV7-2 and TRBJ2-7, with 7 bases identical to TRBD2. The DNA end is more similar to TRBJ2-5, so the J call may be wrong. This CDR3 spans 14 amino acids. Germline V gene data show CDR1 as SGHTA and CDR2 as FQGNSA. CDR3 bases: TGTGCCAGCAGCTTACTGGGACTAAAAGAGACCCAGTACTTC. Translation: CASSLLGLKETQYF.

This CDR3 is CASSAALAGGKDTQYF. The DNA of the CDR3 is TGTGCCAGCAGCGCCGCACTAGCGGGTGGGAAAGATACGCAGTATTTT. The gene calls are TRBV7-3 and TRBJ2-3; 9 nucleotides agree with TRBD2. The CDR3 covers 16 residues. Losses at the gene ends were 5 bases for V and 5 bases for J; bases not matched to a gene: 11. Germline-derived CDR1 and CDR2 are SGHTA and FQGTGA. The complete variable domain, with remaining parts taken from reference TRBV7-3 and TRBJ2-3, reads GAGVSQTPSNKVTEKGKYVELRCDPISGHTALYWYRQSLGQGPEFLIYFQGTGAADDSGLPNDRFFAVRPEGSVSTLKIQRTERGDSAVYLCASSAALAGGKDTQYFGPGTRLTVL.

On this clonotype: At one of its ends the junction is not consistent with the germline gene, which may arise from a read error. This chain links TRBV6-6 with TRBJ2-3; possibly TRBD1 for D (6 bases). CDR3 length equals 14 residues. From germline, CDR1 is MNHNY and CDR2 SVGAGI (reference sequence). CDR3 nucleotide sequence: TGTGCCAGCAGTTACCTGGGGGCCGAAGATACACAGTATTTT. Translated: CASSYLGAEDTQYF.

The rearrangement links TRBV10-3 to TRBJ1-5; weak D call: TRBD1 (5 bases). Trimming took 0 bases from V and 0 from J, leaving 15 bases between them. CDR1 and CDR2 (germline): ENHRY, SYGVKD. This CDR3 is built from 18 residues. For the CDR3, the DNA is TGTGCCATCAGTGAGTCGGGGGGTCTTCTTAATAGCAATCAGCCCCAGCATTTT. It encodes CAISESGGLLNSNQPQHF.

The rearrangement links TRBV2 to TRBJ2-2; TRBD1 aligns across 8 bases. Germline V CDR1 and CDR2: SNHLY, FYNNEI. Trimming removed 6 bases from V and 7 bases from J; junction bases left unmatched: 16. The CDR3 consists of 17 residues. CDR3 loop: CASSDWGWTGSDGELFF. The CDR3 DNA sequence: TGTGCCAGCAGCGATTGGGGGTGGACAGGGAGCGACGGGGAGCTGTTTTTT.

The chain uses TRBV29-1 and TRBJ1-2; possibly TRBD1 for D (5 bases). The CDR3 has 13 amino acids. Germline loops: CDR1 SQVTM, CDR2 ANQGSEA. V gave up 3 bases and J gave up 3 bases, with 11 bases separating them. Here the CDR3 reads CSVEIGRDYGYTF. Written as DNA, the CDR3 is TGCAGCGTTGAGATCGGCAGGGACTATGGCTACACCTTC.

This sequence joins TRBV20-1 and TRBJ2-7, with D uncertain. Judging by the DNA end, TRBJ2-1 fits better; the J call may be wrong. This CDR3 region has 12 residues. Germline V gene sequence: CDR1 DFQATT, CDR2 SNEGSKA (reference sequence). CDR3 in DNA: TGCAGTGCTAACCCGCGTCGGGATGAGCAGTTCTTC. Its translation: CSANPRRDEQFF.

The chain couples TRBV30 to TRBJ1-2; D ambiguous. CDR3 size: 11 residues. Germline V gene data show CDR1 as GTSNPN and CDR2 as SVGIG (reference sequence). Trimming cost V 0 bases and J 10 bases, with 9 bases left between them. Written as DNA, the CDR3 is TGTGCCTGGAGTGTACACTCTTACTACACCTTC. Its protein is CAWSVHSYYTF.

This clonotype was recorded a few times. The chain combines TRBV4-1 with TRBJ1-5; unclear D gene. Germline V gene data show CDR1 as MGHRA and CDR2 as YSYEKL. Between the trimmed V and J ends, which lost 0 bases and 4 bases, there was a span of 10 bases. There are 15 residues in the CDR3. The CDR3 here is CASSQERRDNQPQHF. In nucleotides, the CDR3 is TGCGCCAGCAGCCAAGAAAGACGGGATAATCAGCCCCAGCATTTT.

The sample holds a few counts of this clonotype. This rearrangement joins TRBV20-1 to TRBJ2-5; D call uncertain. The CDR3 covers 12 residues. Trimming stripped 6 bases from V and 2 bases from J, with 10 bases between. Looked up from germline, CDR1 is DFQATT and CDR2 is SNEGSKA (reference sequence). The DNA of the CDR3 is TGCAGTGCCAGGACGGTTCAAGAGACCCAGTACTTC. It codes for CSARTVQETQYF.

V is TRBV5-1 and J is TRBJ2-7; D perhaps matches TRBD1 (6 bases). V was shortened by 4 bases and J by 3 bases, with 14 bases between the two germline ends. Germline lookup yields CDR1 SGHRS and CDR2 YFSETQ. CDR3 length equals 14 residues. The CDR3 DNA follows: TGCGCCAGCAGCAATCCGGGACACAGCTACGAGCAGTACTTC. It specifies CASSNPGHSYEQYF. Supplemented by reference TRBV5-1 and TRBJ2-7, the full variable domain reads KAGVTQTPRYLIKTRGQQVTLSCSPISGHRSVSWYQQTPGQGLQFLFEYFSETQRNKGNFPGRFSGRQFSNSRSEMNVSTLELGDSALYLCASSNPGHSYEQYFGPGTRLTVT.

The gene calls are TRBV5-5 and TRBJ1-1; 7 nucleotides line up with TRBD1. The CDR3 contains 13 residues. CDR1 and CDR2 from the germline V gene are SGHKS and YYEKEE (reference sequence). Trimming took 5 bases from V and 5 from J; bases not matched to a gene: 6. The CDR3 spells CASSPGGRTEAFF. The DNA for the CDR3 is TGTGCCAGCAGTCCAGGGGGGAGGACTGAAGCTTTCTTT.

A remark on this clonotype: A junction end diverges from the germline sequence, so it may reflect a read error. CDR3 amino acids: CASTRDTSVFLFF. Here the CDR3 DNA reads TGTGCCAGCACCCGGGACACATCGGTCTTTCTGTTCTTC. The V and J genes are TRBV6-6 and TRBJ2-5; TRBD1 might be the D (6 bases). Germline CDR1 is MNHNY and CDR2 is SVGAGI (reference sequence). The CDR3 is made up of 13 amino acids.

V is TRBV20-1 and J is TRBJ1-5, with a tentative D call TRBD1 (6 bases). Between the trimmed V and J ends, which lost 0 bases and 7 bases, there was a span of 10 bases. This CDR3 is 13 amino acids long. Germline V gene lookup returns CDR1 DFQATT and CDR2 SNEGSKA (reference sequence). The CDR3 DNA sequence: TGCAGTGCTAGAGATCTGGGGGCGCAGCCCCAGCATTTT. Its protein is CSARDLGAQPQHF.

Notes on this clonotype: The junction departs from the called germline gene at one end, perhaps through a read error. The chain combines TRBV10-2 with TRBJ2-5, with D perhaps TRBD1 (6 bases). There are 12 residues in the CDR3. The germline gives CDR1 WSHSY, CDR2 SAAADI. The CDR3 sequence: CVSSERQGFWYF. In DNA form, the CDR3 reads TGCGTCAGCAGTGAGAGGCAGGGGTTTTGGTACTTC.

Concerning this clonotype: One junction end disagrees with the germline gene, perhaps due to a read error. The J gene is TRBJ1-1, the V gene TRBV7-9; TRBD1 is a possible D gene (5 bases). CDR3 length equals 15 residues. Germline V lookup: CDR1 SEHNR, CDR2 FQNEAQ (reference sequence). The CDR3 coding sequence is TGTGCCAGTAGCTTAGCGGGGGTGCGGGCCACTGAAGCTTTCTTT. This gives the protein CASSLAGVRATEAFF.

This clonotype was detected a few times. The gene calls are TRBV29-1 and TRBJ1-2, with D possibly being TRBD1 (6 bases). The V end lost 6 bases, the J end lost 4 bases, and 21 bases lay between the germline ends. This CDR3 spans 15 amino acids. From germline, CDR1 is SQVTM and CDR2 ANQGSEA. Here the CDR3 reads CSVPIGGGQGYGYTF. Written as DNA, the CDR3 is TGCAGCGTGCCCATTGGGGGGGGGCAAGGCTATGGCTACACCTTC.

This clonotype was seen a few times. V and J are TRBV6-5 and TRBJ1-2; D might be TRBD1 (6 bases). V lost 6 bases and J 8 bases, leaving 25 bases between the germline ends. CDR1 and CDR2 (germline): MNHEY, SVGAGI. This CDR3 region has 16 residues. The CDR3: CASSRQGFGLDWGYTF. CDR3 nucleotides: TGTGCCAGCAGCCGCCAGGGGTTCGGGTTGGATTGGGGCTACACCTTC.

The chain employs TRBV12-3 or TRBV12-4 and TRBJ2-3, with D perhaps matching TRBD1 or TRBD2 (5 bases each). Trimming left V 5 bases short and J 5 bases short, with 17 bases between. The length of the CDR3 is 15 residues. CDR3 protein: CASSLLRDPRDTQYF. The CDR3 nucleotides read TGTGCCAGCAGTCTCCTCCGGGACCCGAGAGATACGCAGTATTTT.

The chain recombines TRBV12-3 or TRBV12-4 with TRBJ1-2; D is ambiguous. Trimming left V 6 bases short and J 8 bases short, with 10 bases between. The CDR3 contains 11 residues. CDR3 region: CASSRTRGYTF. CDR3 coding DNA: TGTGCCAGCAGCCGTACAAGGGGCTACACCTTC.